Listed below are T cell receptor beta chains from one sample, sequenced in a study of cytotoxic CD8 clonotypes in ibrutinib-treated CLL. Only in-frame clones appear in the TCRdb table, and some are missing; sequencing was by immunoSEQ multiplex PCR. The sample carries 58,000 or so clones, 45% to 60% recorded once. The material was PBMCs, obtained after 12 months of ibrutinib treatment. The receptors were gathered from a human donor with chronic lymphocytic leukemia. CDR3s include the opening cysteine and the closing phenylalanine or tryptophan. Only some rows state a clone size, as once, few, many or a class for expanded clones.

v_call cdr3_length clone_size cdr3_aa
TRBV7-2 15 . CASSLSGTTHNEQFF
TRBV19 15 . CASSLVLRDYNEQFF
TRBV7-6 15 . CASSLGRGAHNEQFF
TRBV7-6 16 . CASSLMTARPSDTQYF
TRBV18 14 . CASSPPTGGETQYF
TRBV27 15 . CASSFNGVSTDTQYF
TRBV9 16 few CASSVESQGDTDTQYF
TRBV11-2 16 few CASSPRTSGSFNEQFF
TRBV10-3 12 . CATGQGQETQYF
TRBV13 14 . CASSLELAADTQYF
TRBV5-5 18 . CASSPGLAGGPTDNEQFF
TRBV7-8 15 . CASSWTSGESDTQYF
TRBV28 14 . CASSSRTGRNEQFF
TRBV28 16 . CASSLLRGPVNQPQHF
TRBV5-1 14 . CASSLEGRNSPLHF
TRBV5-1 12 few CASRRGAGELFF
TRBV6-4 14 . CASSRYSGANVLTF
TRBV5-4 16 . CASSPTVTGSYNEQFF
TRBV6-6 16 . CASSFRESGAPGELFF
TRBV19 12 . CASSTERYGYTF
TRBV28 13 once CASSQALTDTQYF
TRBV28 17 . CASSPYDGGLSQETQYF
TRBV6-5 14 . CASRGQGAFYGYTF
TRBV7-9 16 . CASSPGQGAKTGELFF
TRBV6-1 16 . CASSEGPAGTQETQYF